The clone carrying this T cell receptor beta chain was seen at least ten times. Its cognate antigen is unknown. A junction end diverges from the germline sequence, so it may reflect a read error. Each CDR3 protein is one row after TCRdb ran MiXCR on the 5' RACE reads. This sample has around 1.7 million distinct CDR3 sequences, with 25% to 35% found just once. The sample belongs to a study of identical twins. The CDR3 consists of 15 residues. From germline, CDR1 is SGHRS and CDR2 YFSETQ. Study-level results: Memory repertoires lacked the insertion deficit that abundant cord blood beta clonotypes showed. It was out-of-frame TCR alpha sharing in monozygotic twins that models underestimated.

The chain carries TRBV5-1 and TRBJ2-7; the match to TRBD1 covers 8 bases. The clonotype comes from a newborn girl in good health. The sequencing input was cord blood. For the CDR3, the DNA is TGTGCCAGCAGTTTATCCACAGGGGGCTCCTACGAGCAGTACTTC. It translates to CASSLSTGGSYEQYF.